This entry describes one TCR beta chain. Here immunoSEQ multiplex PCR was the method, and the copy in TCRdb shows in-frame clones only, minus some. The table lists 160,000 or so clones, 85% to 90% of them singletons. This entry is derived from a study of cytomegalovirus exposure and HLA in healthy donors. The donors belonged to the approximately 120-subject validation cohort, separate from the approximately 700-subject first cohort. This CDR3 is built from 18 residues. From germline, CDR1 is MNHEY and CDR2 SMNVEV (reference sequence). Trimming left V 3 bases short and J 3 bases short, with 23 bases between.

The source is a woman in her thirties in good health and CMV-seronegative. The sample taken for sequencing was PBMCs. The chain carries TRBV27 and TRBJ1-1, with D tentatively TRBD1 (5 bases). CDR3: CASSFLGRGPRLDTEAFF. The CDR3 nucleotides read TGTGCCAGCAGTTTCTTAGGGCGGGGCCCTCGGCTGGACACTGAAGCTTTCTTT.